The 6 T cell receptor beta chains listed next were all sequenced from one sample in a study of blood T cell repertoires in COVID-19. The method was immunoSEQ multiplex PCR; TCRdb's version includes in-frame clones alone and lacks a portion of them. The table includes some 300,000 clones, 85% to 90% detected once. The sequenced material came from peripheral blood. The source of these receptors is a woman aged 30 to 39 with COVID-19, enrolled during active disease.

The rearrangement uses TRBV2 and TRBJ1-2, with D perhaps TRBD1 (5 bases). This CDR3 region has 13 residues. V lost 6 bases and J 7 bases, leaving 15 bases between the germline ends. CDR1 and CDR2 (germline): SNHLY, FYNNEI. In DNA, the CDR3 is TGTGCCAGCAGGCCGGACGGGGGACTTGGCTACACCTTC. Protein sequence: CASRPDGGLGYTF. Combining the CDR3 with reference TRBV2 and TRBJ1-2 gives the whole variable domain EPEVTQTPSHQVTQMGQEVILRCVPISNHLYFYWYRQILGQKVEFLVSFYNNEISEKSEIFDDQFSVERPDGSNFTLKIRSTKLEDSAMYFCASRPDGGLGYTFGSGTRLTVV.

The rearrangement joins TRBV27 to TRBJ2-2; D uncertain. The CDR3 extends over 9 amino acids. V dropped 10 bases and J dropped 9 bases, with 6 bases sitting between them. Per the germline V gene, CDR1 is MNHEY and CDR2 is SMNVEV (reference sequence). The CDR3 DNA sequence: TGTGCCAACAGCAGGGAGCTGTTTTTT. Protein sequence: CANSRELFF.

V gene TRBV6-5 combines with J gene TRBJ1-5; 10 nucleotides match TRBD1. V trimming: 7 bases; J trimming: 5 bases; junction bases outside the gene matches: 8. The V gene's germline CDR1 is MNHEY and CDR2 SVGAGI. This CDR3 is built from 15 residues. CDR3 protein: CASNDRGLLDQPQHF. In DNA form, the CDR3 reads TGTGCCAGCAACGACAGGGGGCTTCTTGATCAGCCCCAGCATTTT.

The chain employs TRBV6-2 or TRBV6-3 and TRBJ1-1; no reliable D call. The CDR3 has 13 residues. Germline V gene lookup returns CDR1 MNHEY and CDR2 SVGEGT. The V end lost 5 bases, the J end lost 1 base, and 8 bases lay between the germline ends. CDR3 in amino acids: CASSPSGNTEAFF. The CDR3, as DNA: TGTGCCAGCAGTCCGAGTGGGAACACTGAAGCTTTCTTT.

The chain couples TRBV30 to TRBJ2-3; 8 bases line up with TRBD2. Germline trimming cut 3 bases from V and 0 bases from J; bases unmatched to any gene: 5. The germline gives CDR1 GTSNPN, CDR2 SVGIG (reference sequence). The CDR3 consists of 15 residues. The CDR3 here is CAWSFSGASTDTQYF. The CDR3 nucleotides read TGTGCCTGGAGCTTTAGCGGGGCCAGCACAGATACGCAGTATTTT.

This chain joins TRBV5-8 and TRBJ1-1; a weak D match, TRBD1 (5 bases). V was pared by 2 bases and J by 0 bases, with 23 bases between. The CDR3 length is 19 residues. Germline-derived CDR1 and CDR2 are SGHTS and YDEGEE. CDR3 nucleotide sequence: TGTGCCAGCAGCTTACATCCCAAAGACAGTCGCAACTTGAACACTGAAGCTTTCTTT. The encoded protein is CASSLHPKDSRNLNTEAFF.